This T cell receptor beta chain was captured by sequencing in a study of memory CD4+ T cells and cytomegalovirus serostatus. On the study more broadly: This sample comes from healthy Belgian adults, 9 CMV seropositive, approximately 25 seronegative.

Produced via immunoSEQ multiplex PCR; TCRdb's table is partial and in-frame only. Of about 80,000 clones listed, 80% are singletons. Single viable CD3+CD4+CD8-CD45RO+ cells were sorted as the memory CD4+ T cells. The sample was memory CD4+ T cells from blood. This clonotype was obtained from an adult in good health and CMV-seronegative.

CDR3 sequence reads: CASSEVAPGGRNQPQHF. In DNA form, the CDR3 reads TGTGCCAGCAGTGAAGTGGCCCCAGGGGGCCGCAATCAGCCCCAGCATTTT. This chain links TRBV6-1 with TRBJ1-5, with 8 bases lining up with TRBD1. The CDR3 spans 17 residues. Germline V gives CDR1 MNHNS, CDR2 SASEGT. V gave up 1 base and J gave up 2 bases; unmatched junction bases: 7.